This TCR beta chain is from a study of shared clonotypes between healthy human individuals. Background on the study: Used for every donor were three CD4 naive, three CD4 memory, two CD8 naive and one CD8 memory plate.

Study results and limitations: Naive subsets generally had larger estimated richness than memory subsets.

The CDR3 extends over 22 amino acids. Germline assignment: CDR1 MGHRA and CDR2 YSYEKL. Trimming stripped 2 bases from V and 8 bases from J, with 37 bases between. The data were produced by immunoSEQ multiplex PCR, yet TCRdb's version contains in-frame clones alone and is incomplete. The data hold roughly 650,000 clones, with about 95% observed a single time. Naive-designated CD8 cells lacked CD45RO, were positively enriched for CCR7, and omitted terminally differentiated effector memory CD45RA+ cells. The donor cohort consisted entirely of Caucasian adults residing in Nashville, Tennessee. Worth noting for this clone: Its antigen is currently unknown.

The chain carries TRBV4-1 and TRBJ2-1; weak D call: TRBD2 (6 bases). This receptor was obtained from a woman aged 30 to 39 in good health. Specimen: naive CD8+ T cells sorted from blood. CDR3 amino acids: CASSQTQPLQIADQRGADEQFF. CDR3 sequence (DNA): TGCGCCAGCAGCCAAACCCAACCCCTTCAAATAGCGGACCAGCGAGGGGCCGATGAGCAGTTCTTC.